The 18 T cell receptor beta chains presented below share a single source sample, sequenced in a study of cytomegalovirus exposure and HLA in healthy donors. PCR primers comprised 60 Vbeta and 13 Jbeta primers. The protocol was immunoSEQ multiplex PCR, while the TCRdb copy is restricted to in-frame clones and leaves out a portion. The repertoire holds approximately 33,000 clones, with around 49% as singletons. The sequencing sample was made of PBMCs. All receptors derive from a woman in her thirties or forties in good health and CMV-seropositive.

The CDR3 bases are TGTGCCAGCAGCTTAATGGGACAGGGGATCGAGCAGTACTTC. Translating gives CASSLMGQGIEQYF. V usage is TRBV13 and J usage is TRBJ2-5; 10 nucleotides line up with TRBD1. The J call is in doubt because the DNA end fits TRBJ2-7 better. The CDR3 length is 14 residues. CDR1 and CDR2 (germline): PRHDT, FYEKMQ (reference sequence).

The chain links TRBV7-8 to TRBJ1-5; TRBD1 is a possible D gene (6 bases). Germline CDR1 reads SGHVS; CDR2 reads FQNEAQ. CDR3 length equals 14 residues. V was cut by 1 base and J by 4 bases, with 8 bases left in between. The CDR3 coding sequence is TGTGCCAGCAGCTTAGGGACAGTTAATCAGCCCCAGCATTTT. Its protein product is CASSLGTVNQPQHF.

The rearrangement joins TRBV5-6 to TRBJ1-5, with D perhaps TRBD1 (6 bases). This CDR3 has 15 residues. The germline CDR1 and CDR2 sequences are SGHDT and YYEEEE. Trimming removed 0 bases at V and 2 bases at J, with 9 bases between. The CDR3 DNA follows: TGTGCCAGCAGCTTGGGGGCAGGGGGCAATCAGCCCCAGCATTTT. It specifies CASSLGAGGNQPQHF.

This clone was seen more than once but under ten times. The rearrangement links TRBV7-9 to TRBJ2-3, with TRBD2 identical over 8 bases. With 7 bases clipped from V and 2 bases from J, the junction kept 8 bases outside the gene matches. There are 15 residues in the CDR3. The germline V gene has CDR1 SEHNR and CDR2 FQNEAQ (reference sequence). The DNA for the CDR3 is TGTGCCAGCACCCTCCGGGGGGGGAACACAGATACGCAGTATTTT. It encodes CASTLRGGNTDTQYF.

The chain recombines TRBV28 with TRBJ1-2, with D possibly TRBD1 on 5 matching bases. CDR1 is MDHEN and CDR2 is SYDVKM in the germline V gene. V was trimmed by 3 bases and J by 7 bases, leaving 15 bases between them. The CDR3 has 14 residues. For the CDR3, the DNA is TGTGCCAGCAGTTTGCGGGGACTGAGGGGTGGCTACACCTTC. It is translated as CASSLRGLRGGYTF.

The chain joins TRBV5-8 to TRBJ2-7, with 8 nucleotides matching TRBD1. The V gene's germline CDR1 is SGHTS and CDR2 YDEGEE. Trimming removed 1 base from V and 2 bases from J; junction bases left unmatched: 5. The length of the CDR3 is 15 residues. The CDR3: CASSLRQGATYEQYF. As DNA, the CDR3 is TGTGCCAGCAGCTTGAGGCAGGGGGCGACCTACGAGCAGTACTTC.

This chain joins TRBV5-3 and TRBJ2-1, with 10 bases identical to TRBD1. TRBV5-3 counts as an open reading frame of uncertain function. After removal of 7 bases from V and 5 bases from J, the junction contained 9 bases not matched to a gene. This CDR3 is built from 15 residues. The CDR3 DNA reads TGTGCCAGACCCACGGGACAGGGGCCGAACAATGAGCAGTTCTTC. Translating gives CARPTGQGPNNEQFF.

The chain combines TRBV6-4 with TRBJ1-5, with 9 bases aligning to TRBD1. Losses at the gene ends were 7 bases for V and 3 bases for J; bases not matched to a gene: 10. The CDR3 contains 16 residues. CDR1 is MRHNA and CDR2 is SNTAGT in the germline V gene. This CDR3 reads CASTSRDRDNNQPQHF. CDR3 in DNA: TGTGCCAGCACATCCCGGGACAGGGACAACAATCAGCCCCAGCATTTT.

V gene TRBV6-1 combines with J gene TRBJ1-3; a possible D gene is TRBD1 (6 bases). The CDR3 is made up of 15 amino acids. V was pared by 6 bases and J by 0 bases, with 12 bases between. The germline CDR1 and CDR2 sequences are MNHNS and SASEGT. The CDR3 reads CASRVQGSSGNTIYF. DNA for the CDR3: TGTGCCAGCAGGGTACAGGGAAGCTCTGGAAACACCATATATTTT.

This clone was observed at least ten times. The chain has TRBV11-2 and TRBJ2-5, with D possibly being TRBD2 (5 bases). Trimming stripped 6 bases from V and 0 bases from J, with 8 bases between. Germline V lookup: CDR1 SGHAT, CDR2 FQNNGV. The CDR3 runs to 13 residues. CDR3 sequence (DNA): TGTGCCAGCAGTACGGGGTACCAAGAGACCCAGTACTTC. This translates into CASSTGYQETQYF.

This clone was counted many times. This chain connects TRBV5-8 to TRBJ1-1; D gene ambiguous. Germline CDR1 is SGHTS and CDR2 is YDEGEE. Trimming shortened V by 4 bases and J by 3 bases, and 16 bases separated the two germline ends. The CDR3 runs 15 residues. The CDR3 here is CASSPGPPGYTEAFF. The CDR3 DNA follows: TGTGCCAGCAGCCCCGGGCCCCCGGGGTACACTGAAGCTTTCTTT.

The V gene is TRBV5-1, the J gene TRBJ2-5; 9 bases are a match to TRBD1. CDR3 length equals 15 residues. The V segment lost 3 bases and the J segment 5 bases; nucleotides outside the gene matches: 8. CDR1 and CDR2 (germline): SGHRS, YFSETQ. CDR3 loop: CASSYTGGNGETQYF. The DNA for the CDR3 is TGCGCCAGCAGCTATACAGGGGGCAATGGTGAGACCCAGTACTTC.

The rearrangement links TRBV29-1 to TRBJ2-1; 7 bases are shared with TRBD1. This CDR3 contains 12 residues. The germline V gene has CDR1 SQVTM and CDR2 ANQGSEA. Trimming took 4 bases from V and 10 from J; bases not matched to a gene: 7. CDR3 in DNA: TGCAGCGTTGTGACAGGGCCCGCGGAGCAGTTCTTC. It encodes CSVVTGPAEQFF.

This clone was seen only a few times. This chain joins TRBV7-3 and TRBJ2-3, with D possibly TRBD2 on 5 matching bases. The length of the CDR3 is 14 residues. Germline CDR1 and CDR2: SGHTA and FQGTGA. Trimming took off 5 bases at V and 7 bases at J, with 16 bases between the two ends. As DNA, the CDR3 is TGTGCCAGCAGCCAACGCGTGGACTCTAATACGCAGTATTTT. This codes for CASSQRVDSNTQYF.

The chain employs TRBV28 and TRBJ2-3, with 11 nucleotides matching TRBD1. With V trimmed by 1 base and J by 0 bases, 3 bases remained unmatched. The CDR3 length is 17 residues. Germline CDR1 reads MDHEN; CDR2 reads SYDVKM. The CDR3 loop is CASSLLGDRGSTDTQYF. CDR3 nucleotides: TGTGCCAGCAGTTTATTAGGGGACAGGGGGAGCACAGATACGCAGTATTTT.

The chain joins TRBV4-1 to TRBJ2-5, with TRBD2 matching 13 bases. This CDR3 has 19 residues. Germline CDR1 is MGHRA and CDR2 is YSYEKL. Losses at the gene ends were 4 bases for V and 2 bases for J; bases not matched to a gene: 13. This chain's CDR3 is CASSPSPPELAGGQETQYF. CDR3 in DNA: TGCGCCAGCAGCCCATCACCCCCCGAACTAGCGGGGGGGCAAGAGACCCAGTACTTC.

The V gene is TRBV9, the J gene TRBJ1-1, with 7 positions matching TRBD1. This CDR3 spans 14 amino acids. The ends lost 0 bases at V and 1 base at J; junction bases unmatched: 0. Looked up from germline, CDR1 is SGDLS and CDR2 is YYNGEE. CDR3 in DNA: TGTGCCAGCAGCGTAGGGACAGGGAACACTGAAGCTTTCTTT. This encodes CASSVGTGNTEAFF.

This rearrangement joins TRBV18 to TRBJ1-5, with D perhaps matching TRBD1 (5 bases). The V gene lost 1 base and the J gene lost 0 bases, with 7 bases spanning the gap. This CDR3 is built from 15 residues. The germline V gene has CDR1 KGHSH and CDR2 LQKENI. This chain's CDR3 is CASSPQGNSNQPQHF. The CDR3, as DNA: TGTGCCAGCTCACCACAGGGGAATAGCAATCAGCCCCAGCATTTT.